A selection of T cell receptor beta chains follows, all from one sample in a study of cytomegalovirus exposure and HLA in healthy donors. The protocol was immunoSEQ multiplex PCR, while the TCRdb copy is restricted to in-frame clones and leaves out a portion. The repertoire includes about 200,000 clones, approximately 88% of them detected once, and roughly 0.71% sits in the top ten. The sequenced sample consisted of PBMCs. Source of these receptors: a boy aged 2 to 10 in good health and CMV-seronegative. CDR3s leave out the opening cysteine and the closing phenylalanine or tryptophan. The D gene is left open where the match is weak.

D: .; J: TRBJ2-1; V: TRBV5-1; CDR3: ASSQTLMNEQF
D: .; J: TRBJ1-1; V: TRBV4-1; CDR3: ASSAGTGTEAF
D: .; J: TRBJ1-6; V: TRBV19; CDR3: ASSRQPFRSPLH
D: .; J: TRBJ1-2; V: TRBV4-1; CDR3: ASSQGALGGYT
D: .; J: TRBJ2-7; V: TRBV13; CDR3: ASSSPSGGAYEQY
D: TRBD1; J: TRBJ2-5; V: TRBV27; CDR3: ASSFRDRGGETQY
D: TRBD2; J: TRBJ2-3; V: TRBV27; CDR3: ASSISGLSTDTQY
D: TRBD1; J: TRBJ1-2; V: TRBV6-6; CDR3: ASAWTGTGENGYT
D: TRBD1; J: TRBJ2-7; V: TRBV30; CDR3: AASGQGQAHYGQY
D: .; J: TRBJ1-2; V: TRBV29-1; CDR3: SALGQGNYGYT
D: .; J: TRBJ2-5; V: TRBV19; CDR3: ASSSGVLSETQY
D: TRBD2; J: TRBJ2-1; V: TRBV6-6; CDR3: ASSYVASGGNEQF
D: TRBD1; J: TRBJ1-5; V: TRBV6-1; CDR3: ASRTQGANQPQH
D: .; J: TRBJ1-2; V: TRBV30; CDR3: AWSREIGGYT
D: .; J: TRBJ2-2; V: TRBV27; CDR3: ASSSSILTGELF
D: .; J: TRBJ2-2; V: TRBV11-2; CDR3: ASSPGVGQMNTGELF
D: .; J: TRBJ2-5; V: TRBV6-5; CDR3: ASSYRGQETQY
D: .; J: TRBJ2-7; V: TRBV30; CDR3: AWSVTYEQY
D: .; J: TRBJ1-2; V: TRBV19; CDR3: ASSTSPGTRGYT
D: .; J: TRBJ1-1; V: TRBV30; CDR3: AWTSQGSSEAF
D: .; J: TRBJ2-2; V: TRBV10-1; CDR3: ASSEGARRELF
D: .; J: TRBJ1-4; V: TRBV5-6; CDR3: ASSLAGVNEKLF
D: TRBD2; J: TRBJ2-2; V: TRBV9; CDR3: ASSVASGAGELF
D: TRBD2; J: TRBJ2-3; V: TRBV27; CDR3: ASSPRLAGPDTQY
D: .; J: TRBJ2-2; V: TRBV27; CDR3: ASSLTGAAGELF
D: TRBD2; J: TRBJ2-3; V: TRBV29-1; CDR3: SVVGTSGGATDTQY
D: TRBD1; J: TRBJ1-2; V: TRBV7-2; CDR3: ASSSPGQDEPQDYGYT
D: TRBD2; J: TRBJ2-7; V: TRBV5-1; CDR3: ASSLAVTSGAPYEQY
D: .; J: TRBJ2-7; V: TRBV6-5; CDR3: ASSYRGNYEQY
D: TRBD2; J: TRBJ2-1; V: TRBV19; CDR3: ASSATGGGGSYNEQF
D: TRBD1; J: TRBJ2-7; V: TRBV18; CDR3: ASSALQTGAYEQY
D: .; J: TRBJ1-2; V: TRBV5-6; CDR3: ASSFSGDHGYT